The TCR beta chain described here comes from a study of OX40 agonist ivuxolimab in advanced cancers. Study-level information: Participants, around 80% male, averaged roughly 60 years of age, ranging from 23 to 79. Anti-PD-1, anti-PD-L1 or anti-CTLA-4 therapy given earlier was allowed, and around 40% had some.

The CDR3 runs 18 residues. V lost 0 bases, J lost 6 bases, and 10 bases stayed unmatched. CDR1 and CDR2 (germline): SGDLS, YYNGEE. Data came from immunoSEQ multiplex PCR; TCRdb stores just in-frame clones and leaves some out. Of 36,000 or so clones listed, 60% to 80% were seen once; the top ten hold 21%. The specimen comprised CD4+ or CD8+ T cells sorted from blood, sampled in a trial of the OX40 agonist ivuxolimab. The J gene is TRBJ2-1, the V gene TRBV9; 12 bases align to TRBD2. The source is an adult with an advanced solid tumor such as melanoma, head and neck, liver or kidney cancer. The CDR3, as DNA: TGTGCCAGCAGCGTAGGGAGTAGCCCTAGCGGGGGGGGCAATGAGCAGTTCTTC. Amino acids: CASSVGSSPSGGGNEQFF.